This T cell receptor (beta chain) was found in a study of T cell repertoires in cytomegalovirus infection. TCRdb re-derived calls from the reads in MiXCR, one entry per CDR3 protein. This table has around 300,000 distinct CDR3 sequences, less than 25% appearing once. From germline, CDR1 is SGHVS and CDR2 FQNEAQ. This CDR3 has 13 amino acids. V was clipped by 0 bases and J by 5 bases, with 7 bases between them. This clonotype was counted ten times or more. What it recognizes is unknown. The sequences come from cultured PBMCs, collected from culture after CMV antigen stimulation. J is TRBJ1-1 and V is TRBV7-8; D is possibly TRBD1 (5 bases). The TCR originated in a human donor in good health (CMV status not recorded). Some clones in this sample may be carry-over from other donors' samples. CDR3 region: CASSLARGTEAFF. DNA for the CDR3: TGTGCCAGCAGCTTAGCGAGGGGAACTGAAGCTTTCTTT.